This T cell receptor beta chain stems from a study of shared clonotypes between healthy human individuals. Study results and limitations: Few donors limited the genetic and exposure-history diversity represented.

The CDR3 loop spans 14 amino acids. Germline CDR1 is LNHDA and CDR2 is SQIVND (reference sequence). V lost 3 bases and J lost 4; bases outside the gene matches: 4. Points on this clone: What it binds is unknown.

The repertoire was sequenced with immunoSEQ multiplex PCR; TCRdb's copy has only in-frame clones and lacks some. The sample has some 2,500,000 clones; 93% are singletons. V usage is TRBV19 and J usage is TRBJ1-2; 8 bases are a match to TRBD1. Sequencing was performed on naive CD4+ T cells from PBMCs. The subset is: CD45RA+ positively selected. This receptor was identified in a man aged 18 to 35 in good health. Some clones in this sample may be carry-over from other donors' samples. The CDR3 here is CASSIKGTGYGYTF. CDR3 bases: TGTGCCAGTAGTATTAAGGGGACAGGCTATGGCTACACCTTC.